A single sample is the source of the 3 T cell receptor beta chains below, sequenced in a study of blood T cell repertoires in COVID-19. Only in-frame clones appear in the TCRdb table, and some are missing; sequencing was by immunoSEQ multiplex PCR. The table shows about 150,000 clones, with 84% occurring only once. Sequencing input: peripheral blood. Every receptor here comes from a woman in her fifties or sixties with acute or convalescent COVID-19.

The rearrangement links TRBV5-1 to TRBJ1-1; 7 bases are a match to TRBD1. This CDR3 spans 15 amino acids. Germline CDR1 and CDR2: SGHRS and YFSETQ. The junction had 6 bases not matched to a gene; V was cut back by 0 bases and J by 4 bases. The CDR3 protein is CASSLAQGMGTEAFF. The CDR3 DNA is TGCGCCAGCAGCTTGGCACAGGGGATGGGCACTGAAGCTTTCTTT.

The chain recombines TRBV4-3 with TRBJ1-2, with 8 positions matching TRBD1. V shed 7 bases, J shed 3 bases, and the junction held 7 bases outside the gene matches. Germline CDR1 and CDR2: LGHNA and YSLEER. The CDR3 loop spans 14 amino acids. CDR3 sequence (DNA): TGCGCCAGCAATGCCGGACAGGGAGACTATGGCTACACCTTC. Translating it yields CASNAGQGDYGYTF.

This clone was observed a single time. The chain carries TRBV29-1 and TRBJ2-3, with TRBD2 identical over 12 bases. V shed 5 bases and J 4 bases; nucleotides not matched to a gene: 4. The CDR3 spans 14 residues. Looked up from germline, CDR1 is SQVTM and CDR2 is ANQGSEA. The DNA of the CDR3 is TGCAGCGTTTCCGGACTAGCGGGATCAGATACGCAGTATTTT. Amino acids: CSVSGLAGSDTQYF.